This entry concerns a single T cell receptor (beta chain). What it binds is unknown. Per germline, CDR1 DFQATT and CDR2 SNEGSKA (reference sequence). This CDR3 region has 11 residues. Trimming shortened V by 5 bases and J by 6 bases, and 11 bases separated the two germline ends. This entry belongs to a study of PD-1 blockade in mismatch repair-deficient tumors. Study-wide results and limits: Tumor-resident clones, often undetectable pretreatment in blood, expanded then contracted after pembrolizumab.

Libraries were prepared by immunoSEQ multiplex PCR; TCRdb keeps only in-frame clonotypes and omits some of them. Among 100,000 to 150,000 clones listed, approximately 86% were seen once. This clonotype was obtained from an adult with mismatch repair-deficient cancer. The material sequenced was peripheral blood, taken 44 weeks after starting pembrolizumab. The rearrangement joins TRBV20-1 to TRBJ2-7; perhaps TRBD1 as D (7 bases). The chain's CDR3 is CSALQGGEQYF. The CDR3, as DNA: TGCAGTGCTCTTCAGGGGGGCGAGCAGTACTTC.